Each of the 9 T cell receptor beta chains below was sequenced from the same sample in a study of technical replicates of blood from a few donors. The method was immunoSEQ multiplex PCR; TCRdb's version includes in-frame clones alone and lacks a portion of them. This sample has 91,000 or so clones, with around 96% found just once. The material sequenced was T cells isolated from PBMCs. These receptors were obtained from a human donor in good health.

This chain uses TRBV11-1 with TRBJ2-5; tentative D call: TRBD1 (5 bases). This CDR3 has 15 amino acids. Germline V lookup: CDR1 SGHAT, CDR2 FQDESV (reference sequence). V lost 4 bases to trimming and J lost 0 bases, with 12 bases between them. The CDR3 protein is CASSSRQRYQETQYF. The CDR3 region has the DNA TGTGCCAGCAGCTCCAGACAGAGGTACCAAGAGACCCAGTACTTC.

The chain carries TRBV25-1 and TRBJ1-1, with D tentatively TRBD1 (5 bases). The CDR3 is 12 amino acids. Germline V lookup: CDR1 MGHDK, CDR2 SYGVNS. V shed 5 bases and J shed 8 bases, with 12 bases lying between them. This chain's CDR3 is CASSTGRTEAFF. The CDR3 DNA sequence: TGTGCCAGCAGTACAGGACGGACGGAAGCTTTCTTT.

J is TRBJ2-2 and V is TRBV7-6, with D unclear. The CDR3 has 14 residues. Per the germline V gene, CDR1 is SGHVS and CDR2 is FNYEAQ. V was pared by 5 bases and J by 2 bases, with 9 bases between. DNA for the CDR3: TGTGCCAGCAGCCCAGTTACAAACACCGGGGAGCTGTTTTTT. Protein sequence: CASSPVTNTGELFF.

V is TRBV14 and J is TRBJ2-1, with D maybe TRBD2 (5 bases). The CDR3 is 15 amino acids. Trimming cost V 3 bases and J 6 bases, with 15 bases left between them. In germline, CDR1 is SGHDN, CDR2 FVKESK. The CDR3 DNA is TGTGCCAGCAGCCACGGCCCCCCGGAGGTCAATGAGCAGTTCTTC. This translates into CASSHGPPEVNEQFF.

The chain is built from TRBV5-3 and TRBJ2-3; D possibly corresponds to TRBD2 (5 bases). Being an ORF, TRBV5-3 has a function that is uncertain. The ends were cut back, 1 base at V and 6 bases at J, with 6 bases in the middle. The length of the CDR3 is 12 residues. CDR3 sequence reads: CARSLSGDTQYF. The CDR3, as DNA: TGTGCCAGAAGCTTGTCGGGGGATACGCAGTATTTT.

The gene calls are TRBV6-6 and TRBJ2-2; the D is unclear. The length of the CDR3 is 14 residues. Germline assignment: CDR1 MNHNY and CDR2 SVGAGI (reference sequence). V shed 2 bases and J shed 5 bases, with 9 bases lying between them. CDR3 DNA sequence: TGTGCCAGCAGTTACGTGATCGGGACCGGGGAGCTGTTTTTT. This encodes CASSYVIGTGELFF.

The chain combines TRBV5-1 with TRBJ2-7, with TRBD2 matching 11 bases. The germline V gene has CDR1 SGHRS and CDR2 YFSETQ. V lost 4 bases and J lost 2; bases outside the gene matches: 2. The CDR3 has 14 residues. The CDR3 loop is CASSSSGRAYEQYF. The CDR3 DNA reads as TGCGCCAGCAGCAGTAGCGGGAGGGCCTACGAGCAGTACTTC. The full variable domain, rest sourced from reference TRBV5-1 and TRBJ2-7, is KAGVTQTPRYLIKTRGQQVTLSCSPISGHRSVSWYQQTPGQGLQFLFEYFSETQRNKGNFPGRFSGRQFSNSRSEMNVSTLELGDSALYLCASSSSGRAYEQYFGPGTRLTVT.

The chain combines TRBV4-1 with TRBJ2-7, with TRBD2 matching over 11 bases. This CDR3 spans 17 amino acids. Germline CDR1 is MGHRA and CDR2 is YSYEKL. Trimming took 0 bases from V and 6 from J; bases not matched to a gene: 10. The CDR3 DNA reads as TGCGCCAGCAGCCAAGAGGTAGCGGGAGGGAAGGGCGCCGAGCAGTACTTC. As protein: CASSQEVAGGKGAEQYF.

The chain is built from TRBV30 and TRBJ2-3; no clear D gene. Germline assignment: CDR1 GTSNPN and CDR2 SVGIG (reference sequence). Trimming took 0 bases from V and 1 from J, leaving 5 bases between them. The CDR3 spans 13 residues. In DNA, the CDR3 is TGTGCCTGGAGTGTATCAGGCACAGATACGCAGTATTTT. This gives the protein CAWSVSGTDTQYF.